This T cell receptor (beta chain) was identified during a study of T cells in Graves' hyperthyroidism and ophthalmopathy. Findings of the study overall: Blood also carried most thyroid clonotypes expanded above 0.001.

Worth noting for this clonotype: No antigen is known for it.

Researchers amplified the TCR beta CDR3 regions from RNA transcripts. The HTBI set primed first-round TCR CDR3 RT-PCR. TCRdb re-derived calls from the multiplex PCR reads in MiXCR, one entry per CDR3 protein. The table lists roughly 380,000 distinct CDR3 sequences, approximately 15% of them singletons. CDR1 and CDR2 (germline): MDHEN, SYDVKM. This CDR3 contains 12 residues. Between the trimmed V and J ends, which lost 3 bases and 7 bases, there was a span of 9 bases. Sequencing was done on a sample of blood. The clonotype comes from a woman between 18 and 29 years old with Graves' hyperthyroidism. The V call is TRBV28, the J call TRBJ1-1, with no clear D. CDR3 amino acids: CASSFWEFEAFF. The DNA of the CDR3 is TGTGCCAGCAGTTTTTGGGAGTTTGAAGCTTTCTTT.